These 30 T cell receptor beta chains were all obtained from the same sample, sequenced in a study of blood T cell repertoires in COVID-19. The repertoire was sequenced with immunoSEQ multiplex PCR; TCRdb's copy has only in-frame clones and lacks some. The repertoire holds 76,000 or so clones, with roughly four fifths as singletons. Sequencing was carried out using peripheral blood. The origin of the receptors is a man over 45 with acute or convalescent COVID-19.

This chain joins TRBV7-9 and TRBJ2-1; no firm D call. The CDR3 extends over 13 amino acids. V lost 2 bases and J 9 bases, leaving 11 bases between the germline ends. Germline lookup yields CDR1 SEHNR and CDR2 FQNEAQ (reference sequence). This chain's CDR3 is CASSLYVEAEQFF. Written as DNA, the CDR3 is TGTGCCAGCAGCTTATATGTTGAAGCTGAGCAGTTCTTC.

The rearrangement joins TRBV27 to TRBJ2-7, with D maybe TRBD2 (6 bases). Trimming took off 3 bases at V and 4 bases at J, with 16 bases between the two ends. The CDR3 consists of 15 residues. Germline lookup yields CDR1 MNHEY and CDR2 SMNVEV (reference sequence). CDR3 coding DNA: TGTGCCAGCAGTTTTTTAGCGGAACAACCTTACGAGCAGTACTTC. Protein sequence: CASSFLAEQPYEQYF.

The J gene is TRBJ2-2, the V gene TRBV11-3; 7 bases map to TRBD1. CDR3 length: 15 amino acids. The trim removed 4 bases at V and 1 base at J, leaving 3 bases unmatched. Looked up from germline, CDR1 is SGHNT and CDR2 is YENEEA. The CDR3 DNA reads as TGTGCCAGCAGCTCGGGACAGCAGAACACCGGGGAGCTGTTTTTT. As protein: CASSSGQQNTGELFF.

The rearrangement joins TRBV28 to TRBJ2-3; 12 nucleotides agree with TRBD2. Germline V lookup: CDR1 MDHEN, CDR2 SYDVKM. CDR3 length: 14 residues. J was trimmed by 4 bases and V by 6 bases; bases with no gene match: 2. CDR3 sequence: CASSSSGRADTQYF. CDR3 nucleotide sequence: TGTGCCAGCAGCTCTAGCGGGAGGGCAGATACGCAGTATTTT.

A note on this clone: This CDR3 is also generated by other DNA sequences in the sample. V gene TRBV9 combines with J gene TRBJ2-5; no clear D gene. The CDR3 is 12 residues long. Per germline, CDR1 SGDLS and CDR2 YYNGEE. V was shortened by 0 bases and J by 5 bases, with 5 bases between the two germline ends. The CDR3 DNA is TGTGCCAGCAGCGTAGGAGAGGAGACCCAGTACTTC. Residues: CASSVGEETQYF.

This sequence joins TRBV7-2 and TRBJ1-5, with TRBD1 matching 11 bases. This CDR3 region has 15 residues. J gave up 6 bases and V 4 bases, and 5 bases lay outside the gene matches. The germline V gene has CDR1 SGHTA and CDR2 FQGNSA. The CDR3, as DNA: TGTGCCAGCAGCTCGGACAGGGGGCGCGTTCAGCCCCAGCATTTT. Translating gives CASSSDRGRVQPQHF.

The chain has TRBV19 and TRBJ1-2; 8 positions match TRBD1. The CDR3 is 16 amino acids. After removal of 1 base from V and 5 bases from J, the junction contained 9 bases not matched to a gene. Germline V gives CDR1 LNHDA, CDR2 SQIVND (reference sequence). The CDR3 loop is CASSIGKDRALYGYTF. The CDR3 DNA reads as TGTGCCAGTAGTATAGGGAAGGACAGGGCCTTATATGGCTACACCTTC.

V gene TRBV9 combines with J gene TRBJ2-1; 10 bases line up with TRBD2. V shed 1 base and J 5 bases; nucleotides not matched to a gene: 3. CDR3 length: 15 amino acids. Germline assignment: CDR1 SGDLS and CDR2 YYNGEE. This chain's CDR3 is CASSVTSGVHNEQFF. The CDR3 DNA follows: TGTGCCAGCAGCGTAACTAGCGGGGTTCACAATGAGCAGTTCTTC.

The rearrangement joins TRBV9 to TRBJ1-6; D is undetermined. Per germline, CDR1 SGDLS and CDR2 YYNGEE. The V gene lost 2 bases and the J gene lost 6 bases, with 12 bases spanning the gap. CDR3 length equals 15 residues. Here the CDR3 DNA reads TGTGCCAGCAGCGTCGGCTGGGGAGGTAATTCACCCCTCCACTTT. Residues: CASSVGWGGNSPLHF.

The rearrangement links TRBV2 to TRBJ1-2, with D possibly matching TRBD1 (6 bases). CDR1 is SNHLY, CDR2 FYNNEI, per germline. The V end lost 6 bases, the J end lost 0 bases, and 11 bases lay between the germline ends. This CDR3 is 14 amino acids long. As DNA, the CDR3 is TGTGCCAGCAGGGCGGACAGAGCTAACTATGGCTACACCTTC. This translates into CASRADRANYGYTF.

This chain links TRBV5-6 with TRBJ2-5; a weak D match, TRBD1 (5 bases). CDR3 size: 14 residues. CDR1 SGHDT and CDR2 YYEEEE come from the germline V gene. Trimming stripped 0 bases from V and 4 bases from J, with 10 bases between. The CDR3, as DNA: TGTGCCAGCAGCTTGGGACAGCATCTAGAGACCCAGTACTTC. Translating it yields CASSLGQHLETQYF.

This chain joins TRBV6-5 and TRBJ2-5; 9 nucleotides line up with TRBD1. Germline CDR1 MNHEY, CDR2 SVGAGI. The CDR3 spans 15 residues. J was trimmed by 4 bases and V by 0 bases; bases with no gene match: 3. CDR3 in DNA: TGTGCCAGCAGTTACTCGAGGGACAGGGTAGAGACCCAGTACTTC. This sequence encodes CASSYSRDRVETQYF.

The chain joins TRBV12-5 to TRBJ2-1; 13 bases agree with TRBD2. CDR1 and CDR2 from the germline V gene are LGHNT and FRNRAP. Germline trimming cut 6 bases from V and 8 bases from J; bases unmatched to any gene: 7. The CDR3 runs to 15 residues. The DNA for the CDR3 is TGTGCTAGTGGCGCAGGGACTAGCGGGAATGATGAGCAGTTCTTC. Its translation: CASGAGTSGNDEQFF.

This chain links TRBV18 with TRBJ1-1, with D perhaps TRBD1 (5 bases). Deletions cut 5 bases from V and 1 base from J, with 11 bases between. CDR1 is KGHSH and CDR2 is LQKENI in the germline V gene. The CDR3 contains 14 residues. The CDR3 bases are TGTGCCAGCTCAACCGACAGAAGGAACACTGAAGCTTTCTTT. Residues: CASSTDRRNTEAFF.

This clone was seen more than once but under ten times. The V and J genes are TRBV5-1 and TRBJ1-3, with D tentatively TRBD1 (6 bases). Trimming took 1 base from V and 0 from J, leaving 8 bases between them. The germline V gene has CDR1 SGHRS and CDR2 YFSETQ. The CDR3 consists of 15 residues. This chain's CDR3 is CASSLTGISGNTIYF. CDR3 DNA sequence: TGCGCCAGCAGCTTGACAGGGATCTCTGGAAACACCATATATTTT. Looking up the rest from reference TRBV5-1 and TRBJ1-3 gives the full variable domain: KAGVTQTPRYLIKTRGQQVTLSCSPISGHRSVSWYQQTPGQGLQFLFEYFSETQRNKGNFPGRFSGRQFSNSRSEMNVSTLELGDSALYLCASSLTGISGNTIYFGEGSWLTVV.

This clone was observed a few times. The chain has TRBV4-3 and TRBJ1-2; D gene unclear. The length of the CDR3 is 15 residues. In germline, CDR1 is LGHNA, CDR2 YSLEER. Trimming took off 2 bases at V and 8 bases at J, with 18 bases between the two ends. The CDR3: CASSQTELRTGGYTF. The DNA for the CDR3 is TGCGCCAGCAGCCAAACCGAGCTCCGAACGGGAGGCTACACCTTC.

This chain joins TRBV2 and TRBJ2-2; D not resolved. The CDR3 loop spans 15 amino acids. V lost 6 bases, J lost 2 bases, and 13 bases lay in between. Germline V gives CDR1 SNHLY, CDR2 FYNNEI. The CDR3 nucleotides read TGTGCCAGCAGCGCAGAACCCCGCAACACCGGGGAGCTGTTTTTT. Protein sequence: CASSAEPRNTGELFF.

The rearrangement uses TRBV6-2 or TRBV6-3 and TRBJ1-3; 7 nucleotides agree with TRBD1. With 4 bases clipped from V and 0 bases from J, the junction kept 15 bases outside the gene matches. This CDR3 region has 19 residues. Germline V gene sequence: CDR1 MNHEY, CDR2 SVGEGT. This CDR3 is CASSSRGQSFATSGNTIYF. CDR3 coding DNA: TGTGCCAGCAGTTCGAGGGGACAGTCATTCGCTACCTCTGGAAACACCATATATTTT.

This chain joins TRBV11-1 and TRBJ1-1; TRBD1 matches 8 bases. Germline trimming cut 4 bases from V and 9 bases from J; bases unmatched to any gene: 13. CDR1 SGHAT and CDR2 FQDESV come from the germline V gene (reference sequence). This CDR3 comprises 15 residues. The CDR3 coding sequence is TGTGCCAGCAGCTCCCGGACAGGGAACGTAAATAAAGCTTTCTTT. This gives the protein CASSSRTGNVNKAFF.

A word on this clone: An end of the junction differs from the germline gene, which may be a read error. V usage is TRBV3-1 (or the pseudogene TRBV3-2) and J usage is TRBJ2-1; weak D call: TRBD2 (5 bases). CDR1 LGHDT and CDR2 YNNKEL come from the germline V gene (reference sequence). There are 12 residues in the CDR3. The CDR3 sequence: CTSSASGYEQFF. DNA for the CDR3: TGTACCAGCAGCGCGAGCGGATATGAGCAGTTCTTC.

The chain recombines TRBV19 with TRBJ2-7; TRBD1 is a possible D gene (6 bases). In germline, CDR1 is LNHDA, CDR2 SQIVND (reference sequence). V was cut by 10 bases and J by 0 bases, with 13 bases left in between. The CDR3 has 13 residues. The CDR3 loop reads CATGDRSSYEQYF. In DNA, the CDR3 is TGTGCCACCGGTGACAGGAGCTCCTACGAGCAGTACTTC.

The chain links TRBV11-2 to TRBJ1-3, with no clear D. Germline values: CDR1 SGHAT, CDR2 FQNNGV. The CDR3 has 16 residues. Trimming removed 5 bases at V and 0 bases at J, with 14 bases between. The CDR3 DNA reads TGTGCCAGCAGCACCCTCAGCGGTAGCTCTGGAAACACCATATATTTT. Translating it yields CASSTLSGSSGNTIYF.

The chain has TRBV5-6 and TRBJ1-1; no definite D call. The CDR3 loop spans 11 amino acids. V gave up 2 bases and J gave up 7 bases, with 6 bases separating them. Germline V CDR1 and CDR2: SGHDT, YYEEEE. CDR3 residues: CASSFQVEAFF. CDR3 DNA sequence: TGTGCCAGCAGCTTTCAGGTTGAAGCTTTCTTT.

V usage is TRBV7-2 and J usage is TRBJ2-5; 11 bases map to TRBD2. Trimming cost V 5 bases and J 5 bases; bases outside gene matches: 10. This CDR3 is 16 amino acids long. CDR1 and CDR2 (germline): SGHTA, FQGNSA. The CDR3 DNA reads as TGTGCCAGCAGCCAGTTAGCGGGAGGGCCGTTTGAGACCCAGTACTTC. As protein: CASSQLAGGPFETQYF.

This chain connects TRBV5-4 to TRBJ2-5; 9 bases map to TRBD1. CDR1 is SGHNT, CDR2 YYREEE, per germline (reference sequence). CDR3 size: 14 residues. V gave up 3 bases and J gave up 5 bases; unmatched junction bases: 5. CDR3 sequence reads: CASSWGTGLETQYF. The CDR3 DNA reads TGTGCCAGCAGCTGGGGGACAGGGCTGGAGACCCAGTACTTC.

The rearrangement uses TRBV7-2 and TRBJ1-1, with 7 positions matching TRBD1. The germline V gene encodes CDR1 SGHTA and CDR2 FQGNSA. Trimming took 5 bases from V and 2 from J; bases not matched to a gene: 8. CDR3 length: 15 residues. The DNA for the CDR3 is TGTGCCAGCAGCCCCGACAGGGCGAAAAACACTGAAGCTTTCTTT. This translates into CASSPDRAKNTEAFF.

This sequence joins TRBV7-8 and TRBJ2-7; D is perhaps TRBD1 (6 bases). Trimming took 4 bases from V and 1 from J, leaving 14 bases between them. The CDR3 has 15 residues. Germline lookup yields CDR1 SGHVS and CDR2 FQNEAQ. The CDR3 DNA reads as TGTGCCAGCAGCTCAGGGGCAGGCGAATCCTACGAGCAGTACTTC. Translated, it gives CASSSGAGESYEQYF.

V and J are TRBV6-4 and TRBJ2-6, with D maybe TRBD1 (5 bases). Per germline, CDR1 MRHNA and CDR2 SNTAGT. The CDR3 consists of 14 residues. Trimming stripped 7 bases from V and 0 bases from J, with 7 bases between. The CDR3 sequence: CASKTGSGANVLTF. The CDR3 DNA follows: TGTGCCAGCAAAACAGGCTCTGGGGCCAACGTCCTGACTTTC.

This clone ranks as medium-sized. The chain employs TRBV19 and TRBJ2-7; 12 bases align to TRBD2. V dropped 6 bases and J dropped 2; count of bases not matched to a gene: 5. Germline CDR1 is LNHDA and CDR2 is SQIVND (reference sequence). This CDR3 comprises 15 residues. CDR3 in amino acids: CASSPTSGGTYEQYF. The DNA of the CDR3 is TGTGCCAGTAGCCCGACTAGCGGGGGAACCTACGAGCAGTACTTC. Full variable domain (rest looked up from reference TRBV19 and TRBJ2-7): DGGITQSPKYLFRKEGQNVTLSCEQNLNHDAMYWYRQDPGQGLRLIYYSQIVNDFQKGDIAEGYSVSREKKESFPLTVTSAQKNPTAFYLCASSPTSGGTYEQYFGPGTRLTVT.

This chain links TRBV3-1 (or the pseudogene TRBV3-2) with TRBJ2-5; 7 bases are a match to TRBD2. Unmatched junction bases numbered 0, after V lost 4 bases and J lost 1 base. The CDR3 is 13 amino acids. Looked up from germline, CDR1 is LGHDT and CDR2 is YNNKEL (reference sequence). CDR3 loop: CASSRGGQETQYF. CDR3 DNA: TGTGCCAGCAGCCGGGGGGGCCAAGAGACCCAGTACTTC.